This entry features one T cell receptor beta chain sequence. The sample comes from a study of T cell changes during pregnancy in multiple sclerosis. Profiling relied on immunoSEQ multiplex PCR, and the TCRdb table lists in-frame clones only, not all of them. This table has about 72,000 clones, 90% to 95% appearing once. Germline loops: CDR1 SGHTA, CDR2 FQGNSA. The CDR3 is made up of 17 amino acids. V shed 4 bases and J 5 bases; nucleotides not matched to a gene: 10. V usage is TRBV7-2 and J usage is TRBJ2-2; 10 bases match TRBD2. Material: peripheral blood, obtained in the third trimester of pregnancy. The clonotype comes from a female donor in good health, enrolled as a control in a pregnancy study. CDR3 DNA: TGTGCCAGCAGCTCAGCGGGAGGGGTGGGGCGGACCGGGGAGCTGTTTTTT. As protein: CASSSAGGVGRTGELFF.